The entry below describes one T cell receptor (beta chain). The antigen remains unidentified. CDR1 DFQATT and CDR2 SNEGSKA come from the germline V gene (reference sequence). The CDR3 runs 16 residues. V lost 5 bases and J lost 0, with 18 bases in between. The investigators made TCR beta cDNA from around 530 ng total RNA, using a constant-region primer. Three nested multiplex PCR rounds, a slightly modified ARM-PCR, produced the libraries for TCR beta. The study ran its first two PCR rounds for roughly 9 cycles each, using TRBV1-TRBV30 forward primers and a C-beta reverse primer. TCRdb fed the multiplex PCR reads into MiXCR, producing one record per CDR3 protein. Of tens of thousands of distinct CDR3 sequences in the sample, 60% to 80% are singletons; the top ten hold less than 50%. This record comes from a study of tumor-infiltrating lymphocytes in primary liver carcinoma. Study-wide findings and caveats: Blood's top-250-clone fraction was significantly lower than that of tumors (p = 0.039). Representation across all five tumor regions was limited to only about 7.5-25% of top clones.

The roughly 19-33 mg bulk tissue piece was not sorted before simultaneous RNA and DNA extraction. The source is a woman in her 30s with primary liver carcinoma and hepatitis B virus infection. The specimen sequenced was liver tumor tissue from sampling region 4. Subset in this sample: tumor region T4, right-lateral pole. This chain uses TRBV20-1 with TRBJ2-3; D might be TRBD2 (5 bases). In nucleotides, the CDR3 is TGCAGTGCTGGAGGACCGGTTCTTTCTAGCACAGATACGCAGTATTTT. Encoded protein: CSAGGPVLSSTDTQYF.